This TCR beta chain was profiled in a study of identical twins. Study-wide results and caveats: A cross-sectional statistical analysis, not follow-up of the same donors, supported the conclusions. Among monozygotic twins, out-of-frame TCR alpha sharing exceeded what models predicted.

Unique molecular identifiers were present on the cDNA, and a universal primer site came from template switching. TCRdb processed the 5' RACE reads anew with MiXCR; each CDR3 protein has one entry. Of approximately 1.8 million distinct CDR3 sequences listed, roughly a third were seen once; the top ten hold about 0.27%. As concerns this clonotype: The antigen remains undetermined.

Sequencing was carried out using cord blood. This clonotype was obtained from a newborn girl in good health.

CDR3 loop: CASSNGTSGVGGELFF. CDR3 nucleotide sequence: TGTGCCAGCAGCAATGGGACTAGCGGGGTCGGCGGGGAGCTGTTTTTT. The V call is TRBV21-1, the J call TRBJ2-2; the tabulated D call, TRBD2, remains unverified against the DNA. TRBV21-1 is a documented pseudogene. This CDR3 is 16 amino acids long.